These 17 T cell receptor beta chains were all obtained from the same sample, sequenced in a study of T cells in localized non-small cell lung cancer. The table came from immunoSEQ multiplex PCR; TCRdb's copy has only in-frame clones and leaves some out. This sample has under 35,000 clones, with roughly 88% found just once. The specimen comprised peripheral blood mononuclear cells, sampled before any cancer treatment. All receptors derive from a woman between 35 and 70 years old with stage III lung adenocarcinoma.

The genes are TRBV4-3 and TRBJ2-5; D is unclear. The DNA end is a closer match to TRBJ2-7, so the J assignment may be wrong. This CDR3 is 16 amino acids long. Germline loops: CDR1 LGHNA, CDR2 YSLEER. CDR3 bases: TGCGCCAGCAGCCGAGGATCTTCGGCTACTACCTACGAGCAGTACTTC. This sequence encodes CASSRGSSATTYEQYF.

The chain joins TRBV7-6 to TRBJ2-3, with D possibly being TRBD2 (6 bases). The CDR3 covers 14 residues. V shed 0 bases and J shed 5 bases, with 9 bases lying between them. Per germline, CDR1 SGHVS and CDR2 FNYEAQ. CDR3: CASSLAGGVDTQYF. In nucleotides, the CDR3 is TGTGCCAGCAGCTTAGCCGGGGGAGTAGATACGCAGTATTTT.

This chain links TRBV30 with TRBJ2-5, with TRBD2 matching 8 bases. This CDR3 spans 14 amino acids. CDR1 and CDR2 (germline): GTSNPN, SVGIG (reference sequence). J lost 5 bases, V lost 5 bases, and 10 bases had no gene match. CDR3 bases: TGTGCCTGGGCCCCGGGGTTAGCGGGGGAGACCCAGTACTTC. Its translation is CAWAPGLAGETQYF.

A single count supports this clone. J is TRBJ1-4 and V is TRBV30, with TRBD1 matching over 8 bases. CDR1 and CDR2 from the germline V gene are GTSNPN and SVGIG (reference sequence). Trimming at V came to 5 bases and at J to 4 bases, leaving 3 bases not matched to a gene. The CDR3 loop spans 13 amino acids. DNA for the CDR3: TGTGCCTGGGGCGGACAGGGTAATGAAAAACTGTTTTTT. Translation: CAWGGQGNEKLFF.

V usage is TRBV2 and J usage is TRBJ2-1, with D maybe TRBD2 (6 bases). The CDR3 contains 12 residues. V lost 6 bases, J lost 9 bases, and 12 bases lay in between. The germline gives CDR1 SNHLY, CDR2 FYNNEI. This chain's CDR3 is CASRGLGGEQFF. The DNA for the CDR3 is TGTGCCAGCAGGGGGCTGGGGGGTGAGCAGTTCTTC.

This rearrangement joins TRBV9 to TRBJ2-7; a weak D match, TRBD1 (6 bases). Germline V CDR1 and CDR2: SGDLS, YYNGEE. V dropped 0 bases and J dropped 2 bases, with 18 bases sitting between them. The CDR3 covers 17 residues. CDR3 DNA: TGTGCCAGCAGCGTAGGCAGGGGCGGAAGGATTCCCTACGAGCAGTACTTC. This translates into CASSVGRGGRIPYEQYF.

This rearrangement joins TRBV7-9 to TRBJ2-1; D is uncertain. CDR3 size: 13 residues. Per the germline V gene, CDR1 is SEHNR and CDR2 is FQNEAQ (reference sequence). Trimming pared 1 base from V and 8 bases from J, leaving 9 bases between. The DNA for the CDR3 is TGTGCCAGCAGCTTAGAAAGGACGGATGAGCAGTTCTTC. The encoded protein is CASSLERTDEQFF.

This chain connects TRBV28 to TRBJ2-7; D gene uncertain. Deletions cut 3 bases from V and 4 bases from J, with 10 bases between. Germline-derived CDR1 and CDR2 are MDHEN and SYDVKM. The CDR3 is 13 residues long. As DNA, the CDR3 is TGTGCCAGCAGTTTTACGGTCCAATACGAGCAGTACTTC. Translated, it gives CASSFTVQYEQYF. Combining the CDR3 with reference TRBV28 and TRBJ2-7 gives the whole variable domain DVKVTQSSRYLVKRTGEKVFLECVQDMDHENMFWYRQDPGLGLRLIYFSYDVKMKEKGDIPEGYSVSREKKERFSLILESASTNQTSMYLCASSFTVQYEQYFGPGTRLTVT.

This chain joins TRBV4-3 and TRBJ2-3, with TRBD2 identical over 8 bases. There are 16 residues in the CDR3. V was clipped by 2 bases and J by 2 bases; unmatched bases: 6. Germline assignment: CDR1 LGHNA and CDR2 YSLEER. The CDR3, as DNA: TGCGCCAGCAGCCAAAGGGGCGGGGGGCCCACAGATACGCAGTATTTT. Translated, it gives CASSQRGGGPTDTQYF.

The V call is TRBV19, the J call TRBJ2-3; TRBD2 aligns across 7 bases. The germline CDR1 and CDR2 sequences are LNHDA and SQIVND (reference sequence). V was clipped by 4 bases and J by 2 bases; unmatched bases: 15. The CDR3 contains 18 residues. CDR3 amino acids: CASSTRDYTSGVTDTQYF. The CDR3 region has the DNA TGTGCCAGTAGTACCAGGGACTACACCTCCGGAGTCACAGATACGCAGTATTTT. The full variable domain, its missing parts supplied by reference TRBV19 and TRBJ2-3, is DGGITQSPKYLFRKEGQNVTLSCEQNLNHDAMYWYRQDPGQGLRLIYYSQIVNDFQKGDIAEGYSVSREKKESFPLTVTSAQKNPTAFYLCASSTRDYTSGVTDTQYFGPGTRLTVL.

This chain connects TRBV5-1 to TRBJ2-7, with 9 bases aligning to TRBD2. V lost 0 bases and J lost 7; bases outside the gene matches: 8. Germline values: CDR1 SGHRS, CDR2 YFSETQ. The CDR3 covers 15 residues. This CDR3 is CASSLVAGGPGEQYF. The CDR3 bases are TGCGCCAGCAGCTTGGTTGCGGGAGGGCCGGGGGAGCAGTACTTC.

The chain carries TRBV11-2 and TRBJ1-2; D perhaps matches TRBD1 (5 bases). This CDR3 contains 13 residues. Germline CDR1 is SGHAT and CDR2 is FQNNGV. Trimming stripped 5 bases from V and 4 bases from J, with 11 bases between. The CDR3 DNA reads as TGTGCCAGCAGCGCGGGGGGTGGCTATGGCTACACCTTC. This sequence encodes CASSAGGGYGYTF.

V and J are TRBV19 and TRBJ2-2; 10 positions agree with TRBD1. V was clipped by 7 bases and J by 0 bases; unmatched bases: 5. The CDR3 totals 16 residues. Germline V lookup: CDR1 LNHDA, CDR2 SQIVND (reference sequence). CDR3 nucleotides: TGTGCCAGTACCCTCGGGACAGGGGCGAACACCGGGGAGCTGTTTTTT. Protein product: CASTLGTGANTGELFF.

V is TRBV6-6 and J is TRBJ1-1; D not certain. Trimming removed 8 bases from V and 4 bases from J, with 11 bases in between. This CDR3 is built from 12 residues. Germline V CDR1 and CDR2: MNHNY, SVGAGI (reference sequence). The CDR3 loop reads CASVGIGTEAFF. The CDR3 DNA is TGTGCCAGCGTAGGGATAGGCACTGAAGCTTTCTTT.

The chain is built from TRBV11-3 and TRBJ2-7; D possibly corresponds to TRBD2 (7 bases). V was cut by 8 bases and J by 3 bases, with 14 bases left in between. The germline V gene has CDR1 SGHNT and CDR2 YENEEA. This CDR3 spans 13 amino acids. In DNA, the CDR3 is TGTGCCAGCGGAAGGGGGGGCTACTACGAGCAGTACTTC. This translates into CASGRGGYYEQYF.

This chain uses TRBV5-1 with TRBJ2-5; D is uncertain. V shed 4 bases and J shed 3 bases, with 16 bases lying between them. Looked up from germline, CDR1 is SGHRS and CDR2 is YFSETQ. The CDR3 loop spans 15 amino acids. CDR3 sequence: CASSPRATPEETQYF. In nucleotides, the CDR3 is TGCGCCAGCAGCCCTAGAGCGACGCCAGAAGAGACCCAGTACTTC.

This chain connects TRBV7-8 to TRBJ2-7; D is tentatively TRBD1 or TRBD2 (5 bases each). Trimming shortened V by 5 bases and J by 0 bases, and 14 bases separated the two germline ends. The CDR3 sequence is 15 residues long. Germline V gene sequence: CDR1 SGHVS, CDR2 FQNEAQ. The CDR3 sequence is CASSGGRASSYEQYF. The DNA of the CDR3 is TGTGCCAGCAGCGGGGGACGGGCGAGCTCCTACGAGCAGTACTTC.